This TCR beta chain was found in a study of shared clonotypes between healthy human individuals. The naive CD8 subset, CD45RO-negative cells positively selected for CCR7, excluded terminally differentiated effector memory CD45RA+ cells. This CDR3 has 16 amino acids. Germline V lookup: CDR1 MGHRA, CDR2 YSYEKL. Trimming cost V 0 bases and J 4 bases, with 15 bases left between them. Deep was the level used in running the assay. The table came from immunoSEQ multiplex PCR; TCRdb's copy has only in-frame clones and leaves some out. Among roughly 1,800,000 clones listed, about 95% were seen once. Sequencing was done on a sample of naive CD8+ T cells sorted from blood. This clonotype was sampled from a man in his late teens or twenties in good health. The chain employs TRBV4-1 and TRBJ1-2; D may be TRBD1 (5 bases). The CDR3 nucleotides read TGCGCCAGCAGCCAAGAAGCGGGGGTTGATAGCTATGGCTACACCTTC. It specifies CASSQEAGVDSYGYTF.